The 25 T cell receptor beta chains presented below share a single source sample, sequenced in a study of OX40 agonist ivuxolimab in advanced cancers. Sequencing was performed with immunoSEQ multiplex PCR; in TCRdb, only in-frame clones are kept and a portion is missing. The table includes roughly 97,000 clones, 70% to 90% detected once. The source material was CD4+ or CD8+ T cells sorted from blood, sampled in a trial of the OX40 agonist ivuxolimab. The receptor source for this set is an adult with an advanced solid tumor such as melanoma, head and neck, liver or kidney cancer.

CDR3 coding DNA: TGTGCCAGCAGCTTAAACAGGGGGAGAGGCTACACCTTC. Translated: CASSLNRGRGYTF. This chain uses TRBV5-6 with TRBJ1-2, with TRBD1 matching 8 bases. J lost 8 bases, V lost 2 bases, and 5 bases had no gene match. CDR3 length: 13 residues. Germline CDR1 is SGHDT and CDR2 is YYEEEE.

The V gene is TRBV7-9, the J gene TRBJ2-2, with 8 bases matching TRBD2. V lost 4 bases, J lost 5 bases, and 9 bases stayed unmatched. This CDR3 is built from 16 residues. The germline V gene has CDR1 SEHNR and CDR2 FQNEAQ (reference sequence). The CDR3 nucleotides are TGTGCCAGCAGCTCCGGGGCAGCGGGGGTTACCGGGGAGCTGTTTTTT. Its protein product is CASSSGAAGVTGELFF.

The V gene is TRBV11-2, the J gene TRBJ1-5; tentative D call: TRBD1 (5 bases). V was shortened by 10 bases and J by 0 bases, with 10 bases between the two germline ends. CDR1 is SGHAT, CDR2 FQNNGV, per germline. The CDR3 loop spans 13 amino acids. This chain's CDR3 is CANEGRSNQPQHF. CDR3 sequence (DNA): TGTGCCAACGAGGGACGTAGCAATCAGCCCCAGCATTTT.

This CDR3 reads CASSEGTSGGQETQYF. CDR3 sequence (DNA): TGCGCCAGCAGTGAGGGGACTAGCGGGGGCCAAGAGACCCAGTACTTC. The chain carries TRBV10-1 and TRBJ2-5; TRBD2 matches 14 bases. Germline trimming cut 2 bases from V and 1 base from J; bases unmatched to any gene: 0. The CDR3 has 16 amino acids. Germline lookup yields CDR1 WNHNN and CDR2 SYGVQD (reference sequence).

The rearrangement links TRBV7-9 to TRBJ2-2; D perhaps matches TRBD1 (5 bases). Per germline, CDR1 SEHNR and CDR2 FQNEAQ (reference sequence). Trimming stripped 1 base from V and 2 bases from J, with 8 bases between. The CDR3 sequence is 15 residues long. CDR3 protein: CASSLGQGNTGELFF. The CDR3 region has the DNA TGTGCCAGCAGCTTAGGGCAGGGAAACACCGGGGAGCTGTTTTTT.

The chain joins TRBV2 to TRBJ1-2; TRBD1 matches 10 bases. The CDR3 consists of 16 residues. The ends lost 6 bases at V and 4 bases at J; junction bases unmatched: 11. The germline V gene has CDR1 SNHLY and CDR2 FYNNEI. CDR3 DNA: TGTGCCAGCAGAGCTATGACAGGGGGCAAGGCCTATGGCTACACCTTC. Amino acid sequence: CASRAMTGGKAYGYTF.

V gene TRBV7-2 combines with J gene TRBJ2-5, with D tentatively TRBD1 (6 bases). The CDR3 extends over 13 amino acids. V lost 8 bases to trimming and J lost 1 base, with 11 bases between them. Germline V lookup: CDR1 SGHTA, CDR2 FQGNSA. The CDR3 spells CASCRTAQETQYF. The CDR3, as DNA: TGTGCCAGCTGTCGGACAGCCCAAGAGACCCAGTACTTC. The variable domain in full, completed from reference TRBV7-2 and TRBJ2-5, reads GAGVSQSPSNKVTEKGKDVELRCDPISGHTALYWYRQSLGQGLEFLIYFQGNSAPDKSGLPSDRFSAERTGGSVSTLTIQRTQQEDSAVYLCASCRTAQETQYFGPGTRLLVL.

This chain connects TRBV9 to TRBJ2-3; unclear D gene. The germline gives CDR1 SGDLS, CDR2 YYNGEE. CDR3 size: 15 residues. The ends were cut back, 0 bases at V and 2 bases at J, with 10 bases in the middle. The CDR3 DNA is TGTGCCAGCAGCGTAGTGGGTACCAACACAGATACGCAGTATTTT. Protein product: CASSVVGTNTDTQYF.

The rearrangement links TRBV11-3 to TRBJ2-7, with a tentative D call TRBD1 (6 bases). Germline CDR1 SGHNT, CDR2 YENEEA. V lost 1 base to trimming and J lost 2 bases, with 12 bases between them. The CDR3 covers 15 residues. CDR3 sequence (DNA): TGTGCCAGCAGCTTAGGTCAGGGGCAAACCTACGAGCAGTACTTC. Translated, it gives CASSLGQGQTYEQYF.

This sequence joins TRBV28 and TRBJ1-4; TRBD1 is a possible D gene (5 bases). Germline CDR1 is MDHEN and CDR2 is SYDVKM. V was clipped by 5 bases and J by 7 bases, with 14 bases between them. CDR3 length: 14 residues. CDR3 nucleotides: TGTGCCAGCAGTCTCCGGGGCCTTTCTGAAAAACTGTTTTTT. Its translation: CASSLRGLSEKLFF.

The chain joins TRBV7-9 to TRBJ1-1; D is unresolved. The CDR3 totals 17 residues. Germline V lookup: CDR1 SEHNR, CDR2 FQNEAQ (reference sequence). V lost 5 bases to trimming and J lost 3 bases, with 22 bases between them. CDR3 nucleotides: TGTGCCAGCAGCCACTTAAGAGGTAGGCCAGGAGACACTGAAGCTTTCTTT. This sequence encodes CASSHLRGRPGDTEAFF. The full variable domain, completed using reference TRBV7-9 and TRBJ1-1, is DTGVSQNPRHKITKRGQNVTFRCDPISEHNRLYWYRQTLGQGPEFLTYFQNEAQLEKSRLLSDRFSAERPKGSFSTLEIQRTEQGDSAMYLCASSHLRGRPGDTEAFFGQGTRLTVV.

This chain links TRBV5-6 with TRBJ2-1, with D unresolved. The V gene's germline CDR1 is SGHDT and CDR2 YYEEEE. Trimming removed 2 bases from V and 6 bases from J, with 3 bases in between. The CDR3 has 11 residues. CDR3 protein: CASSFVNEQFF. The CDR3 nucleotides are TGTGCCAGCAGCTTCGTCAATGAGCAGTTCTTC.

The genes are TRBV10-3 and TRBJ2-2; tentative D call: TRBD1 (5 bases). This CDR3 is 14 amino acids long. The V and J ends lost 1 base and 2 bases respectively, with 5 bases between them. CDR1 and CDR2 from the germline V gene are ENHRY and SYGVKD. The CDR3 DNA reads as TGTGCCATCAGTGAGTGGGGCAACACCGGGGAGCTGTTTTTT. Translated, it gives CAISEWGNTGELFF.

The sample holds one count of this clone. The chain is built from TRBV19 and TRBJ2-1; TRBD2 is a possible D gene (6 bases). The CDR3 is 15 amino acids. Trimming cost V 3 bases and J 6 bases, with 15 bases left between them. Germline CDR1 reads LNHDA; CDR2 reads SQIVND (reference sequence). DNA of the CDR3: TGTGCCAGTAGTATGGGACCGACTAGACGCAATGAGCAGTTCTTC. Translated, it gives CASSMGPTRRNEQFF.

The V and J genes are TRBV7-2 and TRBJ2-7; D unclear. The CDR3 contains 13 residues. In germline, CDR1 is SGHTA, CDR2 FQGNSA. Trimming removed 0 bases from V and 3 bases from J, with 6 bases in between. The CDR3 DNA reads TGTGCCAGCAGCTTAGCGGGGTACTACGAGCAGTACTTC. This sequence encodes CASSLAGYYEQYF. The full variable domain, in which reference TRBV7-2 and TRBJ2-7 provide the parts outside the CDR3, is GAGVSQSPSNKVTEKGKDVELRCDPISGHTALYWYRQSLGQGLEFLIYFQGNSAPDKSGLPSDRFSAERTGGSVSTLTIQRTQQEDSAVYLCASSLAGYYEQYFGPGTRLTVT.

This rearrangement joins TRBV2 to TRBJ1-4; TRBD1 matches at 8 bases. V was pared by 5 bases and J by 5 bases, with 1 base of the junction left unmatched. In germline, CDR1 is SNHLY, CDR2 FYNNEI. The CDR3 covers 13 residues. CDR3 region: CASSWTGNEKLFF. The CDR3 DNA sequence: TGTGCCAGCAGTTGGACAGGGAATGAAAAACTGTTTTTT.

V gene TRBV6-5 combines with J gene TRBJ1-5; D gene uncertain. The V end was cut by 6 bases, the J end by 6 bases, with 12 bases between. Germline CDR1 and CDR2: MNHEY and SVGAGI. This CDR3 comprises 13 residues. This chain's CDR3 is CASSRTRGQPQHF. For the CDR3, the DNA is TGTGCCAGCAGCCGTACACGGGGTCAGCCCCAGCATTTT.

This clone occurred once. The chain carries TRBV5-1 and TRBJ1-3; 7 bases fit TRBD1. The junction had 9 bases not matched to a gene; V was cut back by 4 bases and J by 2 bases. The CDR3 extends over 16 amino acids. Germline loops: CDR1 SGHRS, CDR2 YFSETQ. CDR3 sequence reads: CASSPGDRLTGNTIYF. The DNA of the CDR3 is TGCGCCAGCAGCCCCGGGGACAGATTGACTGGAAACACCATATATTTT.

This clone came up once. V and J are TRBV7-6 and TRBJ1-1; 8 bases line up with TRBD1. Losses at the gene ends were 4 bases for V and 5 bases for J; bases not matched to a gene: 6. Germline V lookup: CDR1 SGHVS, CDR2 FNYEAQ. There are 14 residues in the CDR3. The CDR3 DNA sequence: TGTGCCAGCAGCTCTGGACAGGGTTGGACTGAAGCTTTCTTT. Translating gives CASSSGQGWTEAFF.

This chain uses TRBV15 with TRBJ1-4; 12 bases fit TRBD1. Germline CDR1 LNHNV, CDR2 YYDKDF (reference sequence). The CDR3 has 18 amino acids. Trimming removed 0 bases from V and 8 bases from J; junction bases left unmatched: 10. The CDR3: CATSRDLGQGAVGEKLFF. The CDR3 nucleotides read TGTGCCACCAGCAGAGATCTGGGACAGGGGGCGGTCGGGGAAAAACTGTTTTTT.

The genes are TRBV6-1 and TRBJ1-5; possibly TRBD1 for D (5 bases). Trimming removed 0 bases at V and 7 bases at J, with 16 bases between. The germline CDR1 and CDR2 sequences are MNHNS and SASEGT. CDR3 length equals 16 residues. The CDR3 DNA reads as TGTGCCAGCAGTGAAGCTGGGGCAGGGAGGACGCAGCCCCAGCATTTT. Protein: CASSEAGAGRTQPQHF.

This rearrangement joins TRBV7-2 to TRBJ2-3, with 11 bases fitting TRBD2. CDR3 length: 16 residues. CDR1 is SGHTA and CDR2 is FQGNSA in the germline V gene. The trim removed 4 bases at V and 6 bases at J, leaving 9 bases unmatched. CDR3 amino acids: CASSSSLAGGTDTQYF. CDR3 DNA sequence: TGTGCCAGCAGCTCCTCGCTAGCGGGGGGTACCGATACGCAGTATTTT. Together with reference TRBV7-2 and TRBJ2-3, the CDR3 gives the full variable domain: GAGVSQSPSNKVTEKGKDVELRCDPISGHTALYWYRQSLGQGLEFLIYFQGNSAPDKSGLPSDRFSAERTGGSVSTLTIQRTQQEDSAVYLCASSSSLAGGTDTQYFGPGTRLTVL.

The gene calls are TRBV10-3 and TRBJ1-2, with D perhaps TRBD1 (5 bases). This CDR3 comprises 13 residues. Germline lookup yields CDR1 ENHRY and CDR2 SYGVKD. V lost 0 bases and J lost 7, with 9 bases in between. The CDR3 protein is CAISESQGLGYTF. The DNA of the CDR3 is TGTGCCATCAGTGAGTCGCAGGGACTTGGCTACACCTTC.

The chain carries TRBV7-2 and TRBJ1-6; TRBD1 agrees at 7 bases. V dropped 0 bases and J dropped 12; count of bases not matched to a gene: 11. The CDR3 totals 16 residues. From germline, CDR1 is SGHTA and CDR2 FQGNSA. The CDR3 reads CASSLAGERGGGPLHF. The CDR3 nucleotides read TGTGCCAGCAGCTTAGCGGGGGAACGAGGGGGCGGACCCCTCCACTTT. Full variable domain (rest looked up from reference TRBV7-2 and TRBJ1-6): GAGVSQSPSNKVTEKGKDVELRCDPISGHTALYWYRQSLGQGLEFLIYFQGNSAPDKSGLPSDRFSAERTGGSVSTLTIQRTQQEDSAVYLCASSLAGERGGGPLHFGNGTRLTVT.

This chain connects TRBV2 to TRBJ2-5, with D perhaps matching TRBD2 (7 bases). The CDR3 is 15 residues long. With 8 bases removed from V and 5 bases from J, the gap between germline ends came to 21 bases. From germline, CDR1 is SNHLY and CDR2 FYNNEI. CDR3 DNA: TGTGCCAGCGGTATGAACGGGGGGCGCAGGGAGACCCAGTACTTC. It encodes CASGMNGGRRETQYF. Drawing the rest from reference TRBV2 and TRBJ2-5, the complete variable domain is EPEVTQTPSHQVTQMGQEVILRCVPISNHLYFYWYRQILGQKVEFLVSFYNNEISEKSEIFDDQFSVERPDGSNFTLKIRSTKLEDSAMYFCASGMNGGRRETQYFGPGTRLLVL.